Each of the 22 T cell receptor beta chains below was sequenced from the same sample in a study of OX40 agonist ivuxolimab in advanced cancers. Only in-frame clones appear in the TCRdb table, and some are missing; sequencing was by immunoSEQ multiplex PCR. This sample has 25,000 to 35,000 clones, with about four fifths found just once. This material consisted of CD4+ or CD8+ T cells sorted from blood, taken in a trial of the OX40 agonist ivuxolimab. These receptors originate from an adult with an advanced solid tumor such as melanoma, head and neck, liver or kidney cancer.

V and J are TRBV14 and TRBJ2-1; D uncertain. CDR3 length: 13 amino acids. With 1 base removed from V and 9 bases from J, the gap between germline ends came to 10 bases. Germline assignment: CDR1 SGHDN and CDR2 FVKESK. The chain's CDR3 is CASSQVGAAEQFF. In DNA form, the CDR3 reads TGTGCCAGCAGCCAAGTGGGTGCGGCTGAGCAGTTCTTC. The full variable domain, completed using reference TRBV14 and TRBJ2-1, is EAGVTQFPSHSVIEKGQTVTLRCDPISGHDNLYWYRRVMGKEIKFLLHFVKESKQDESGMPNNRFLAERTGGTYSTLKVQPAELEDSGVYFCASSQVGAAEQFFGPGTRLTVL.

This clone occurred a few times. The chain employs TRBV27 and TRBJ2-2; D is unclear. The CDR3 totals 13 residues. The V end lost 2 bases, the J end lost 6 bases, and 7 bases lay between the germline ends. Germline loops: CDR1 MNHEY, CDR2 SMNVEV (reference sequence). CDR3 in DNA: TGTGCCAGCAGTTTAGGGTCCCCCGGGGAGCTGTTTTTT. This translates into CASSLGSPGELFF.

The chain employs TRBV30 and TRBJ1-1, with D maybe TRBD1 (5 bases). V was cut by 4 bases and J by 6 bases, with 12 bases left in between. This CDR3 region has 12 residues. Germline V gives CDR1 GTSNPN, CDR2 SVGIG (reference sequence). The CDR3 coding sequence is TGTGCCTGGAAGGAGGGGCTGGCTGAAGCTTTCTTT. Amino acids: CAWKEGLAEAFF.

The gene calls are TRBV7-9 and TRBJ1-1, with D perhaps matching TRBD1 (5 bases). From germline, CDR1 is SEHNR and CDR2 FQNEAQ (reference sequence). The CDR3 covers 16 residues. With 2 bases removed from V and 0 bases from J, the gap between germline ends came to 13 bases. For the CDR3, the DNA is TGTGCCAGCAGCTTACCCCGCGGACACTTGAACACTGAAGCTTTCTTT. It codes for CASSLPRGHLNTEAFF.

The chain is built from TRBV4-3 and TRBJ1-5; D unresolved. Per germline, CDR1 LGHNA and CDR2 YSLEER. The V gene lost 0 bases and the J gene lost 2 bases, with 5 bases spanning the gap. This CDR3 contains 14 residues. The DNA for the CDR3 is TGCGCCAGCAGCCAAGATTGGGGCAATCAGCCCCAGCATTTT. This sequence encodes CASSQDWGNQPQHF.

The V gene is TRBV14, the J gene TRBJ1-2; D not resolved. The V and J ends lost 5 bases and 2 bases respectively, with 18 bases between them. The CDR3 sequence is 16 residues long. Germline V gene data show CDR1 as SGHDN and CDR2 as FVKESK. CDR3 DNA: TGTGCCAGCAGCGAGAAACATCACGATATCAACTATGGCTACACCTTC. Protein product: CASSEKHHDINYGYTF.

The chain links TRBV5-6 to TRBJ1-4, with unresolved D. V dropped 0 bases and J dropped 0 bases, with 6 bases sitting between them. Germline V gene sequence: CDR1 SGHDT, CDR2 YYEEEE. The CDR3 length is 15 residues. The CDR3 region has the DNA TGTGCCAGCAGCTTGGTGGGAGCAACTAATGAAAAACTGTTTTTT. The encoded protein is CASSLVGATNEKLFF.

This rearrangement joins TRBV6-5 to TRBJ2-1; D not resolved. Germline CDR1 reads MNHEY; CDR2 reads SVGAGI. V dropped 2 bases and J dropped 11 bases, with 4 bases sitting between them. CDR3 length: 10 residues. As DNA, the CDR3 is TGTGCCAGCAGTTACCCTAAGCAGTTCTTC. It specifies CASSYPKQFF.

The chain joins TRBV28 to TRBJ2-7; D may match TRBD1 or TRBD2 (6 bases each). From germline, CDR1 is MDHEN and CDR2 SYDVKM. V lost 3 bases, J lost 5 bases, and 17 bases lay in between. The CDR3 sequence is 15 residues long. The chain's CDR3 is CASSFRGARVHEQYF. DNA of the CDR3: TGTGCCAGCAGTTTTAGGGGGGCCAGGGTCCACGAGCAGTACTTC.

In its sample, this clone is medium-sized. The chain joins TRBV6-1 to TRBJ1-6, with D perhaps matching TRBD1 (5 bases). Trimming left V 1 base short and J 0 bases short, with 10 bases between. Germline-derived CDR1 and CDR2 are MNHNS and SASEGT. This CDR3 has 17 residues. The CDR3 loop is CASSEDRSHSYNSPLHF. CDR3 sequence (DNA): TGTGCCAGCAGTGAAGACAGGTCTCACTCCTATAATTCACCCCTCCACTTT.

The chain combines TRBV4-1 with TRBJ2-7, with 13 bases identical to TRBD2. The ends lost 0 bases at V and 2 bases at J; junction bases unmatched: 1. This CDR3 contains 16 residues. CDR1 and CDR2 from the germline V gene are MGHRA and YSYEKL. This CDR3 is CASSQELAGGAYEQYF. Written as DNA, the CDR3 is TGCGCCAGCAGCCAAGAACTAGCGGGAGGGGCCTACGAGCAGTACTTC.

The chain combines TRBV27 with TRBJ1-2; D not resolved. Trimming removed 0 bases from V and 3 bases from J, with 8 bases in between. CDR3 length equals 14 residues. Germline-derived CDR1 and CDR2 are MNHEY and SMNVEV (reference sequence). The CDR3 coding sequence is TGTGCCAGCAGTTTATCGCCGGGATACTATGGCTACACCTTC. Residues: CASSLSPGYYGYTF.

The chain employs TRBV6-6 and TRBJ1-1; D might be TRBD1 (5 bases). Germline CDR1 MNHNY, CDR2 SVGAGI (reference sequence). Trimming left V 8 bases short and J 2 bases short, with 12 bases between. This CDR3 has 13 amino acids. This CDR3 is CASCRDRNTEAFF. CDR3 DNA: TGTGCCAGCTGCCGGGACCGAAACACTGAAGCTTTCTTT.

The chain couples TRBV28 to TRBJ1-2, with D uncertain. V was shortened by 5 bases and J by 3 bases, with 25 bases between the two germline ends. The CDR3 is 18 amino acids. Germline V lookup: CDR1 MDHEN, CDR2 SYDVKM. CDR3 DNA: TGTGCCAGCAGTCCCCCCCGGCGAGCCGACCGGTTGGACTATGGCTACACCTTC. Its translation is CASSPPRRADRLDYGYTF.

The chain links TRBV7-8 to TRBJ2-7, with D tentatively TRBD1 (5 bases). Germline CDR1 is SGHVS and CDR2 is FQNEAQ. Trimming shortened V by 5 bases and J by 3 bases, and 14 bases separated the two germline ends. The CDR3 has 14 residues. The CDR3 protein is CASSPTESLYEQYF. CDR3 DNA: TGTGCCAGCAGCCCGACAGAGTCACTCTACGAGCAGTACTTC.

CDR3 in amino acids: CASSQDLSGGPNYEQYF. CDR3 coding DNA: TGTGCCAGCAGCCAAGATCTGTCCGGGGGACCTAACTACGAGCAGTACTTC. The rearrangement joins TRBV14 to TRBJ2-7; the D gene is possibly TRBD2 (6 bases). Germline CDR1 reads SGHDN; CDR2 reads FVKESK. With 0 bases removed from V and 3 bases from J, the gap between germline ends came to 18 bases. This CDR3 comprises 17 residues.

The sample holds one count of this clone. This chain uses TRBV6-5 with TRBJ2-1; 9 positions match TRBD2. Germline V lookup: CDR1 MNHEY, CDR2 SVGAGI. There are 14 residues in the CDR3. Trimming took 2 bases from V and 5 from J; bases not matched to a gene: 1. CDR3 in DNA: TGTGCCAGCAGTTACGTAGCGGGGGACAATGAGCAGTTCTTC. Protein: CASSYVAGDNEQFF.

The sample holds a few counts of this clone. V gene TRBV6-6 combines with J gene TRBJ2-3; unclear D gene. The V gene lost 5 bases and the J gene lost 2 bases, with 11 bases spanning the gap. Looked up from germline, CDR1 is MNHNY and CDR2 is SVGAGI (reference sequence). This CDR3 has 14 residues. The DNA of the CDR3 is TGTGCCAGCAGTAACGGACCACACACAGATACGCAGTATTTT. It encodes CASSNGPHTDTQYF.

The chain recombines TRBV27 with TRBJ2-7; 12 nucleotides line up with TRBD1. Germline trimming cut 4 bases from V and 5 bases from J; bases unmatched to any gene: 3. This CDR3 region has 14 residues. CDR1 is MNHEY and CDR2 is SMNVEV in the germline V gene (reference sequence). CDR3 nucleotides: TGTGCCAGCAGTTCCGGGACAGGGGGCCACGAGCAGTACTTC. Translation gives CASSSGTGGHEQYF.

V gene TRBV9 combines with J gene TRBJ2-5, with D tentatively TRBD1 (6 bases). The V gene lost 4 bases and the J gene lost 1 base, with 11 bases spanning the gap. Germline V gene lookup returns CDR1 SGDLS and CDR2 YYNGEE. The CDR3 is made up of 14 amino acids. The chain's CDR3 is CASSTWDTQETQYF. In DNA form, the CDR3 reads TGTGCCAGCAGCACTTGGGACACCCAAGAGACCCAGTACTTC.

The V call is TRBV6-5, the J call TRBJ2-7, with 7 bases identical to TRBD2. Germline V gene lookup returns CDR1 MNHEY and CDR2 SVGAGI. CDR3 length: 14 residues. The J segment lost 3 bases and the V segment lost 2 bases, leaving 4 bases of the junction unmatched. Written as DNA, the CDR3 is TGTGCCAGCAGTTACGGGGCTAGCGGCTACGAGCAGTACTTC. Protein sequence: CASSYGASGYEQYF.

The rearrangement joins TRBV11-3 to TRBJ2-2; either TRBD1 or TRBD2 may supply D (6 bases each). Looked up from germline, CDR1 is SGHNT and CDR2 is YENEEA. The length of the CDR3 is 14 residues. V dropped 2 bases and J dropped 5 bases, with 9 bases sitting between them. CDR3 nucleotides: TGTGCCAGCAGCTTATGGGGGGCTACCGGGGAGCTGTTTTTT. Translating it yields CASSLWGATGELFF.